Reported below is one TCR beta chain. Its antigen is still unknown. This sample is part of a study of long-term antiretroviral therapy in people with HIV. Study observations and caveats: HIV repertoires spanned narrower CDR3 length ranges than controls. Diversity measured after ART increased yet remained under transplant donor controls.

Version v3.0 of the immunoSEQ assay ran at survey level. Assay: immunoSEQ multiplex PCR; the TCRdb copy retains only in-frame clones and omits some. The profile shows more than 20,000 clones, 85% to 95% of them singletons. The junction had 5 bases not matched to a gene; V was cut back by 6 bases and J by 4 bases. This CDR3 comprises 14 residues. Per the germline V gene, CDR1 is SEHNR and CDR2 is FQNEAQ (reference sequence). Sequenced here: unsorted PBMCs, sampled roughly 5 years after starting antiretroviral therapy. This TCR came from a woman between 50 and 59 years old with HIV. This sequence joins TRBV7-9 and TRBJ2-3; 9 bases line up with TRBD2. Here the CDR3 DNA reads TGTGCCAGCAGTATAGCGGGAGCCTCAGATACGCAGTATTTT. This codes for CASSIAGASDTQYF.